The entry below gives a single T cell receptor beta chain sequence along with its context. Antigen specificity is unknown. Genomic DNA constituted the template upon which TCR beta VDJ and CDR3 profiling was performed. TCRdb fed the reads into MiXCR, producing one record per CDR3 protein. The sample yields fewer than 250,000 distinct CDR3 sequences, around half seen once. The data are from a study of CD8+CD57+ T cells in acquired aplastic anemia. General observations from the study: Both patients and controls carried the same twenty-nine CD8+ CDR3 sequences.

The sample consisted of sorted CD4+, CD8+, or CD8+CD57+ T cells (not recorded which) from PBMCs. The source is a human donor in good health, serving as a control.

The CDR3 loop reads CASSLAGQGKFHTEAFF. CDR3 in DNA: TGTGCCAGCAGCTTAGCAGGACAGGGGAAATTTCACACTGAAGCTTTCTTT. This sequence joins TRBV7-8 and TRBJ1-1, with 9 bases fitting TRBD1. Germline values: CDR1 SGHVS, CDR2 FQNEAQ. The CDR3 loop spans 17 amino acids. Unmatched junction bases numbered 8, after V lost 0 bases and J lost 3 bases.